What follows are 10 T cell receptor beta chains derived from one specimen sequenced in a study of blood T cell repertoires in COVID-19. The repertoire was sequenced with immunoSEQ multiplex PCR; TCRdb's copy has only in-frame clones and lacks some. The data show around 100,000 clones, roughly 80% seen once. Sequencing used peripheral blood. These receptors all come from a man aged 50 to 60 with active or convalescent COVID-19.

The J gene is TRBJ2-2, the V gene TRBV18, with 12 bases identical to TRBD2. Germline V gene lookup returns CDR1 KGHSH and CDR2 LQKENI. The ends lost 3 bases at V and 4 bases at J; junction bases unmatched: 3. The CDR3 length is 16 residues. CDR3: CASSPQTSGSTGELFF. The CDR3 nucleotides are TGTGCCAGCTCACCGCAGACTAGCGGGAGCACCGGGGAGCTGTTTTTT.

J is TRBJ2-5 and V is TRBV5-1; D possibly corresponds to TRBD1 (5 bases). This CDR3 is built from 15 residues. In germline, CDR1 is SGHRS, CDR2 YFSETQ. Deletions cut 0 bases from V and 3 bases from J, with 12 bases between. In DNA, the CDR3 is TGCGCCAGCAGCTTGGTAGGGGCCCAAGAAGAGACCCAGTACTTC. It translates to CASSLVGAQEETQYF.

CDR3 nucleotides: TGTGCCAGTAGTAGCGGAGGGAGACAGGGCGCAGATACGCAGTATTTT. Its translation is CASSSGGRQGADTQYF. The J gene is TRBJ2-3, the V gene TRBV19; D is possibly TRBD1 (7 bases). The germline CDR1 and CDR2 sequences are LNHDA and SQIVND (reference sequence). Trimming cost V 4 bases and J 4 bases, with 18 bases left between them. The CDR3 is made up of 16 amino acids.

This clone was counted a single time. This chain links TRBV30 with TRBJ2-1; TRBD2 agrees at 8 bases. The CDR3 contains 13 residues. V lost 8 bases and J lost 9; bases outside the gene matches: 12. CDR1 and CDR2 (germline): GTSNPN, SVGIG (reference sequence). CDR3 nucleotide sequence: TGTGCCGGGTGGGGTAGCGGGGTTGGTGAGCAGTTCTTC. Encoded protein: CAGWGSGVGEQFF. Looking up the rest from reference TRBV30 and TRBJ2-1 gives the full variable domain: SQTIHQWPATLVQPVGSPLSLECTVEGTSNPNLYWYRQAAGRGLQLLFYSVGIGQISSEVPQNLSASRPQDRQFILSSKKLLLSDSGFYLCAGWGSGVGEQFFGPGTRLTVL.

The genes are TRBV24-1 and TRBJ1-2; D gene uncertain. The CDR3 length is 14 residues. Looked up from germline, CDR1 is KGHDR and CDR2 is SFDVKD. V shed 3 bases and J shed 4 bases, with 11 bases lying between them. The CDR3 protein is CATSDADIGYGYTF. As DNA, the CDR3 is TGTGCCACCAGTGATGCCGACATAGGCTATGGCTACACCTTC.

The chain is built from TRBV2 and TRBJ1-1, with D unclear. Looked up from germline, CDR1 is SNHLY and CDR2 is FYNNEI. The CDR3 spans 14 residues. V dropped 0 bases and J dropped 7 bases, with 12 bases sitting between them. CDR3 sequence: CASSEARGSSEAFF. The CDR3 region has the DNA TGTGCCAGCAGTGAAGCGCGGGGTTCGAGTGAAGCTTTCTTT.

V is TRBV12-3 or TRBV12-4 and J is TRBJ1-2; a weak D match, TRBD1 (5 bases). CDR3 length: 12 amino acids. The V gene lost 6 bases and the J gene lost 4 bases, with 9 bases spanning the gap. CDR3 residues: CASSFQGYGYTF. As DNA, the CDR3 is TGTGCCAGCAGCTTCCAGGGCTATGGCTACACCTTC.

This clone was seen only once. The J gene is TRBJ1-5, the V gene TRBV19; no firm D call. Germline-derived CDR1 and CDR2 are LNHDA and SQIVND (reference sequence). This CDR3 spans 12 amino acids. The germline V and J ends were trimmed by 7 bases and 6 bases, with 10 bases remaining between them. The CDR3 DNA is TGTGCCAGTAAGGGAGGGTTTCAGCCCCAGCATTTT. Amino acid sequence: CASKGGFQPQHF.

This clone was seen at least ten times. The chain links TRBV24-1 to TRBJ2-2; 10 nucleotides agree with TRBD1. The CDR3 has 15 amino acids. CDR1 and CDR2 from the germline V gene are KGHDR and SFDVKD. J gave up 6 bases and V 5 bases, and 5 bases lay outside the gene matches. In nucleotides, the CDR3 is TGTGCCACCAGTGCCCTGACAGGGGGCTCCGGGGAGCTGTTTTTT. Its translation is CATSALTGGSGELFF.

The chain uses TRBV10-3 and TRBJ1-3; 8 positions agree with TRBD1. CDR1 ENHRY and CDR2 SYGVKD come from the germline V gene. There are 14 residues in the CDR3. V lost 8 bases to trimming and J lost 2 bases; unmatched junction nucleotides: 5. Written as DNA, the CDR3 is TGTGCCATCGGGCGACAGGGGACTGGAAACACCATATATTTT. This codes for CAIGRQGTGNTIYF.